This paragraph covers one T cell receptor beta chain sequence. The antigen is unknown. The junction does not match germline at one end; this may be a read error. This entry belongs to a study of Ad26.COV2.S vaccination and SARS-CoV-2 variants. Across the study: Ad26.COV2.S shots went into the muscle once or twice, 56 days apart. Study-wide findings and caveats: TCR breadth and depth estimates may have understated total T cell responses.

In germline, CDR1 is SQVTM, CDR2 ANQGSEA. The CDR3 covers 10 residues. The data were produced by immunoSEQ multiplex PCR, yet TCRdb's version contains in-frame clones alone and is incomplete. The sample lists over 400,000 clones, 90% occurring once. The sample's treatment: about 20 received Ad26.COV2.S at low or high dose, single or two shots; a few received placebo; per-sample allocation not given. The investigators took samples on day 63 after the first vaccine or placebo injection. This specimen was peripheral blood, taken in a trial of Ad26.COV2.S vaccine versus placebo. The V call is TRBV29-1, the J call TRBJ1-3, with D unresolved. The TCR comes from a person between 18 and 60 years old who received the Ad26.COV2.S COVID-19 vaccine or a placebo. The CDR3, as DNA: TGCAGCGTTGGATGGAGTAGGCAAAAGTTT. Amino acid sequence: CSVGWSRQKF.